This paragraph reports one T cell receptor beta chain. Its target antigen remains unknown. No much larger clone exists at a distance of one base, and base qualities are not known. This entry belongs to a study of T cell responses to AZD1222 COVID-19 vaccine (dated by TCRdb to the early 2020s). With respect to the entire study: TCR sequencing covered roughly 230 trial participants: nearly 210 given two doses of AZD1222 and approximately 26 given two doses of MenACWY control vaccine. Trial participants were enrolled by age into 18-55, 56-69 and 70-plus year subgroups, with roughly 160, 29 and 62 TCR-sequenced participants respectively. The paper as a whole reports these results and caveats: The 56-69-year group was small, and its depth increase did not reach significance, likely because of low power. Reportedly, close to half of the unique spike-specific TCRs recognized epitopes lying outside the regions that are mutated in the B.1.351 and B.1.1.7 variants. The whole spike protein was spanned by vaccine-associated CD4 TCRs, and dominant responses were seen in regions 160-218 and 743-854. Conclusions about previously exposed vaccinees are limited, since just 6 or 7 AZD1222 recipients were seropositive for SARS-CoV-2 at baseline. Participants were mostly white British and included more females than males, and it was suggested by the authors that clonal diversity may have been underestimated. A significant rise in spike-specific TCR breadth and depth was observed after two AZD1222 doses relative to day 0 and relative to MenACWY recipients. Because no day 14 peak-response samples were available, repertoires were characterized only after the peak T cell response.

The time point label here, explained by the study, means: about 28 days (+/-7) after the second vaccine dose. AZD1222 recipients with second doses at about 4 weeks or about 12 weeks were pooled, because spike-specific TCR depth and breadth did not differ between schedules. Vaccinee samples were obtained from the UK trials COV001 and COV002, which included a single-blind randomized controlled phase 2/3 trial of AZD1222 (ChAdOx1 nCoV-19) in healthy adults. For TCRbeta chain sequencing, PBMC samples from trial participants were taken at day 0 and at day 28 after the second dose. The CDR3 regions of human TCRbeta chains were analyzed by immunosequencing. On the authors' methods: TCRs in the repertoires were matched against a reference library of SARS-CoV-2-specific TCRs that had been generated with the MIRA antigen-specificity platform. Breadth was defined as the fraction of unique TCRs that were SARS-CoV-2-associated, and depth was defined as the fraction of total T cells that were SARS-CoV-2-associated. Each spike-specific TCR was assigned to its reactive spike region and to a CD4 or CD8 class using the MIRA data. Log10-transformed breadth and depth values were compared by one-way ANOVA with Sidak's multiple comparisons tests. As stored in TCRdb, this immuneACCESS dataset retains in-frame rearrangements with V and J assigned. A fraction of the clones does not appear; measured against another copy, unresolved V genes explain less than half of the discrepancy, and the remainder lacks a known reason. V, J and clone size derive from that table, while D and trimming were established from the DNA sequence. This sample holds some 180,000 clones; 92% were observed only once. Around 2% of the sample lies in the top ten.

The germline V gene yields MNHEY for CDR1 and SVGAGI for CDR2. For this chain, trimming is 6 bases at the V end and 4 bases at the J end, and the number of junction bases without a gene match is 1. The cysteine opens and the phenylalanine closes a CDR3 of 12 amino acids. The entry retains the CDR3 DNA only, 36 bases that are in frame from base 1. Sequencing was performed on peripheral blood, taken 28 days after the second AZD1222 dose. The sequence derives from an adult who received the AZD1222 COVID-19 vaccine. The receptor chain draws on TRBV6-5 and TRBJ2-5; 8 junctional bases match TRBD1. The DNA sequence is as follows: TGTGCCAGCAGCACAGGGGGAGAGACCCAGTACTTC. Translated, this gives CASSTGGETQYF.